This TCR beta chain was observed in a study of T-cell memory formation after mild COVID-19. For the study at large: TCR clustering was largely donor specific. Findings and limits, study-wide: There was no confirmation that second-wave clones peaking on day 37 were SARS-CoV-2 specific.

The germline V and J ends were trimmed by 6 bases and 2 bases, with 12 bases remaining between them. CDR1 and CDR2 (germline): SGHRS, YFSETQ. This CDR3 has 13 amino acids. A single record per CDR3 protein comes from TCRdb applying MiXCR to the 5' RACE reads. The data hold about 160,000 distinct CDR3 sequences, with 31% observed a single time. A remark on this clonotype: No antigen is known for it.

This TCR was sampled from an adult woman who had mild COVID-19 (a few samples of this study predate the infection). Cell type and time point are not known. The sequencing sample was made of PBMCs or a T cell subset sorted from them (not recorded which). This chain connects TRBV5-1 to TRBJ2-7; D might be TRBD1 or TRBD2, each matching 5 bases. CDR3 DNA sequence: TGCGCCAGCACCCGGGACGGCCCCTACGAGCAGTACTTC. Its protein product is CASTRDGPYEQYF. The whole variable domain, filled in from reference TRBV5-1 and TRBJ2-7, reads KAGVTQTPRYLIKTRGQQVTLSCSPISGHRSVSWYQQTPGQGLQFLFEYFSETQRNKGNFPGRFSGRQFSNSRSEMNVSTLELGDSALYLCASTRDGPYEQYFGPGTRLTVT.